The sequence of this T cell receptor beta chain was determined in a study of T cells after yellow fever vaccination. Each CDR3 protein gets one entry after TCRdb re-called the 5' RACE reads with MiXCR. The repertoire holds some 390,000 distinct CDR3 sequences, with about 6% as singletons. The germline V and J ends were trimmed by 2 bases and 8 bases, with 7 bases remaining between them. CDR3 length: 12 residues. Germline V gene data show CDR1 as MNHEY and CDR2 as SVGEGT. This clonotype has a count of ten or more. This sequence was found in a man aged 25 to 45 who received the YFV17D yellow fever vaccine. The sample in question was PBMCs, obtained 5 days after the yellow fever booster vaccination. This chain connects TRBV6-2 or TRBV6-3 to TRBJ2-1, with D possibly being TRBD2 (6 bases). DNA of the CDR3: TGTGCCAGCAGTTACGCTAGCGATGAGCAGTTCTTC. Translation gives CASSYASDEQFF.